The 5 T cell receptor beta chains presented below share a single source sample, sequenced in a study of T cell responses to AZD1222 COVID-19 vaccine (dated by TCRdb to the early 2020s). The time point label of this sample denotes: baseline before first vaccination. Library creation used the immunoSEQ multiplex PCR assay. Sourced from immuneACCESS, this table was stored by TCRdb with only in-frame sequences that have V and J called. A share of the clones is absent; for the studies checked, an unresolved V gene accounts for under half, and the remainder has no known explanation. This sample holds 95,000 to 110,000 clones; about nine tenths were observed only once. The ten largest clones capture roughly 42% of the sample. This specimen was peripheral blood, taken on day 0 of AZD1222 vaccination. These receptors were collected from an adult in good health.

The CDR3 DNA reads TGTGCCGTGGGGAGCATCGCCTCTGGAAACACCATATATTTT. Protein sequence: CAVGSIASGNTIYF. The chain recombines TRBV6-5 with TRBJ1-3, with unresolved D. The V gene lost 11 bases and the J gene lost 0 bases, with 14 bases spanning the gap. The germline V gene has CDR1 MNHEY and CDR2 SVGAGI. CDR3 length equals 14 residues.

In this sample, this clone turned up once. The CDR3 DNA sequence: TGTGCCAGCAGCCAAGGAAGGGTAGGGGAGCAGTACTTC. Encoded protein: CASSQGRVGEQYF. This sequence joins TRBV3-1 (or the pseudogene TRBV3-2) and TRBJ2-7; D is undetermined. From germline, CDR1 is LGHDT and CDR2 YNNKEL (reference sequence). The germline V and J ends were trimmed by 1 base and 7 bases, with 11 bases remaining between them. The CDR3 has 13 amino acids.

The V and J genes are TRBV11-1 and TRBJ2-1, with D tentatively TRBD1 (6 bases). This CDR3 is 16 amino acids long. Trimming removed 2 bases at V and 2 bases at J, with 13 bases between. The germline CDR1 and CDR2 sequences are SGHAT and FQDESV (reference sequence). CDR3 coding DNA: TGTGCCAGCAGCTTACCTGGACAGTTAACCTACAATGAGCAGTTCTTC. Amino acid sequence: CASSLPGQLTYNEQFF.

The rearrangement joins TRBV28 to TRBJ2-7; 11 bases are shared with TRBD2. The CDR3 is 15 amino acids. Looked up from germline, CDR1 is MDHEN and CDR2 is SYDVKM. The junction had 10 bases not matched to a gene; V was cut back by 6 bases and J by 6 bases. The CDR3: CASRDLAGGGGEQYF. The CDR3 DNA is TGTGCCAGCAGAGATCTAGCGGGAGGAGGGGGCGAGCAGTACTTC.

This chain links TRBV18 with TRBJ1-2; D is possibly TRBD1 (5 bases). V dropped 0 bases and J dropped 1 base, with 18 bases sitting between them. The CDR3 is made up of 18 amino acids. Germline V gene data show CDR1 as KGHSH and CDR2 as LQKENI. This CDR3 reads CASSPPRDGTKLNYGYTF. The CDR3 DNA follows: TGTGCCAGCTCACCACCGAGAGACGGGACCAAACTTAACTATGGCTACACCTTC.